One TCR beta chain is described in this entry. This clonotype was detected only a few times. No antigen is known for it. The record has no base qualities; no much larger clone is one base away. The library was produced with RT-PCR. The run used an Illumina HiSeq 2500. The public reads were reanalyzed by TCRdb: fastp trimming at Q25, MiXCR alignment, in-frame beta chains only. Each CDR3 protein gets just one entry, which takes the most common genes and DNA from the rows behind it. This sample is represented by a few hundred thousand distinct CDR3 sequences; 12% to 15% of them were singletons. The ten largest clones take up 11% of the sample. This record comes from a study of response to subunit inactivated influenza vaccine (dated by TCRdb to about 2018). Study-wide context: To follow how T cells responded to a trivalent subunit inactivated influenza vaccine, the researchers relied on deep quantitative profiling of the T cell receptor repertoire. Broader findings and caveats from the paper: The authors proposed that each seasonal influenza vaccination may bring in only a limited number of new T cells.

Including the terminal cysteine and phenylalanine, the CDR3 comprises 14 residues. The read is trimmed to its CDR3 DNA, 42 bases read in frame from base 1. From the germline V gene (reference sequence), CDR1 is LNHDA and CDR2 is SQIVND. A distance of 12 bases separates the germline ends of V and J, which lose 4 bases and 5 bases respectively. This material consisted of PBMCs from blood, taken approximately 13 days after vaccination. The chain is made from TRBV19 and TRBJ2-1; there is no confident call for the D gene. The TCR originated in a man aged 50-60 years who received an inactivated influenza vaccine. Donor details come from another sample of the same person, matched by shared clones. This receptor carries the CDR3 CASSRKDRNNEQFF. The nucleotides are TGTGCCAGTAGTAGAAAGGACCGCAACAATGAGCAGTTCTTC.